This passage covers 9 T cell receptor beta chains from one sample sequenced in a study of identical twins. TCRdb used MiXCR to reprocess the 5' RACE reads, holding one entry per CDR3 protein. The table shows some 900,000 distinct CDR3 sequences, with about 12% occurring only once. The same data also went into a second study, on yellow fever vaccine responses in identical twins.

Sequenced: PBMCs. The receptors come from a woman aged 18 to 35 in good health.

The chain is built from TRBV29-1 and TRBJ2-2; 9 bases align to TRBD2. V trimming: 4 bases; J trimming: 6 bases; junction bases outside the gene matches: 6. The CDR3 has 14 residues. Germline CDR1 reads SQVTM; CDR2 reads ANQGSEA. The CDR3 DNA sequence: TGCAGCGTTGCTGCGGGAGGGCCATCCGGGGAGCTGTTTTTT. Encoded protein: CSVAAGGPSGELFF.

The J gene is TRBJ2-3, the V gene TRBV6-1, with D maybe TRBD2 (5 bases). Germline assignment: CDR1 MNHNS and CDR2 SASEGT. The CDR3 loop spans 17 amino acids. Trimming left V 2 bases short and J 0 bases short, with 15 bases between. This CDR3 is CASSEMRLYGSTDTQYF. In nucleotides, the CDR3 is TGTGCCAGCAGTGAAATGCGACTATACGGGAGCACAGATACGCAGTATTTT.

The chain couples TRBV2 to TRBJ2-7; 11 nucleotides align to TRBD2. This CDR3 spans 15 amino acids. V trimming: 11 bases; J trimming: 3 bases; junction bases outside the gene matches: 12. Looked up from germline, CDR1 is SNHLY and CDR2 is FYNNEI. CDR3 DNA sequence: TGTGCCCTTTTAGCGGGAGGGACCCCCCTCTACGAGCAGTACTTC. It specifies CALLAGGTPLYEQYF.

The chain employs TRBV6-4 and TRBJ2-4; D may match TRBD1 or TRBD2 (5 bases each). This CDR3 has 12 amino acids. Germline V gene data show CDR1 as MRHNA and CDR2 as SNTAGT. Between the trimmed V and J ends, which lost 8 bases and 6 bases, there was a span of 11 bases. The CDR3 DNA is TGTGCCAGCGGACGTGGGGGAAACATTCAGTACTTC. Its translation: CASGRGGNIQYF.

This clonotype was picked up a small number of times. The gene calls are TRBV2 and TRBJ2-2, with 12 nucleotides matching TRBD2. This CDR3 has 16 amino acids. CDR1 is SNHLY and CDR2 is FYNNEI in the germline V gene. Trimming took 4 bases from V and 3 from J; bases not matched to a gene: 3. The CDR3 is CASSARLAGDTGELFF. In nucleotides, the CDR3 is TGTGCCAGCAGTGCCAGACTAGCGGGAGACACCGGGGAGCTGTTTTTT.

The chain links TRBV18 to TRBJ2-5; 8 bases match TRBD1. From germline, CDR1 is KGHSH and CDR2 LQKENI. V shed 2 bases and J 4 bases; nucleotides not matched to a gene: 6. The CDR3 totals 15 residues. The CDR3, as DNA: TGTGCCAGCTCACCAAGACCTGACAGGGGAGAGACCCAGTACTTC. This sequence encodes CASSPRPDRGETQYF. The variable domain in full, with the rest retrieved from reference TRBV18 and TRBJ2-5, is NAGVMQNPRHLVRRRGQEARLRCSPMKGHSHVYWYRQLPEEGLKFMVYLQKENIIDESGMPKERFSAEFPKEGPSILRIQQVVRGDSAAYFCASSPRPDRGETQYFGPGTRLLVL.

This clonotype was detected a few times. V is TRBV7-9 and J is TRBJ2-1; TRBD2 matches 11 bases. After removal of 5 bases from V and 7 bases from J, the junction contained 7 bases not matched to a gene. The V gene's germline CDR1 is SEHNR and CDR2 FQNEAQ (reference sequence). The CDR3 runs to 15 residues. In DNA, the CDR3 is TGTGCCAGCAGCCGGATAGCGGGAGGGCCGAATGAGCAGTTCTTC. Translation gives CASSRIAGGPNEQFF.

The chain is built from TRBV28 and TRBJ2-1, with 8 bases fitting TRBD1. From germline, CDR1 is MDHEN and CDR2 SYDVKM. The CDR3 sequence is 16 residues long. With V trimmed by 6 bases and J by 7 bases, 14 bases remained unmatched. The CDR3 DNA reads TGTGCCAGCAGCCGGACCCGGACAGGGCCTAGGAATGAGCAGTTCTTC. It specifies CASSRTRTGPRNEQFF. Combining the CDR3 with reference TRBV28 and TRBJ2-1 gives the whole variable domain DVKVTQSSRYLVKRTGEKVFLECVQDMDHENMFWYRQDPGLGLRLIYFSYDVKMKEKGDIPEGYSVSREKKERFSLILESASTNQTSMYLCASSRTRTGPRNEQFFGPGTRLTVL.

This clonotype showed up just a few times. The chain's CDR3 is CAISEVGSPLHF. Written as DNA, the CDR3 is TGTGCCATCAGCGAGGTCGGTTCACCCCTCCACTTT. V and J are TRBV10-3 and TRBJ1-6; D ambiguous. V gave up 6 bases and J gave up 9 bases, with 9 bases separating them. Per the germline V gene, CDR1 is ENHRY and CDR2 is SYGVKD. The CDR3 totals 12 residues.